The source of this TCR beta chain is a study of shared clonotypes between healthy human individuals. Sequenced by immunoSEQ multiplex PCR; TCRdb stores in-frame clones only, minus some. The sample lists over 2 million clones, roughly 95% seen once, with 1% to 1.3% in the top ten. Trimming took 4 bases from V and 2 from J; bases not matched to a gene: 7. Germline values: CDR1 GTSNPN, CDR2 SVGIG (reference sequence). The CDR3 contains 15 residues. Terminally differentiated effector memory CD45RA+ cells were left out of the naive CD8 fraction, which was CD45RO-negative and positively selected for CCR7. The sample taken for sequencing was naive CD8+ T cells sorted from blood. V and J are TRBV30 and TRBJ2-7; 11 bases agree with TRBD1. The clonotype originates from a man younger than 35 in good health. The CDR3 sequence: CAWIPGQGAAYEQYF. CDR3 sequence (DNA): TGTGCCTGGATTCCCGGACAGGGGGCCGCCTACGAGCAGTACTTC.